This T cell receptor (beta chain) was observed in a study of blood T cell repertoires in COVID-19. Germline assignment: CDR1 LGHDT and CDR2 YNNKEL (reference sequence). Trimming cost V 4 bases and J 6 bases; bases outside gene matches: 2. This CDR3 is 14 amino acids long. Here immunoSEQ multiplex PCR was the method, and the copy in TCRdb shows in-frame clones only, minus some. Seen here are about 250,000 clones, roughly 85% observed once, and the top ten hold under 3.5%. V is TRBV3-1 (or the pseudogene TRBV3-2) and J is TRBJ2-5; TRBD2 matches 13 bases. The sequenced sample consisted of peripheral blood. This TCR derives from a woman aged 25 to 45 with active or convalescent COVID-19. The CDR3 nucleotides read TGTGCCAGCAGCCTTGGGACTAGCGGGAAGACCCAGTACTTC. Translation: CASSLGTSGKTQYF.